The 5 T cell receptor beta chains below come from one sample, sequenced in a study of human T cells and chemical hapten exposure. In TCRdb, the RACE reads were re-called with MiXCR into one record per CDR3 protein. The sample has tens of thousands of distinct CDR3 sequences; 9.4% are singletons. As for time point: pre-sensitization, week 0. Treatment denoted: therapeutic diphenylcyclopropenone sensitization with weekly scalp DPC. The sample here was whole blood, taken in connection with sensitization to the hapten diphenylcyclopropenone (DPC). These receptors originate from a woman in her thirties or forties with alopecia areata. Some clones in this sample may be carry-over from other donors' samples.

The chain combines TRBV11-1 with TRBJ1-6; 8 bases fit TRBD1. CDR3 length: 14 residues. V lost 7 bases to trimming and J lost 6 bases; unmatched junction nucleotides: 5. From germline, CDR1 is SGHAT and CDR2 FQDESV (reference sequence). The CDR3 DNA sequence: TGTGCCAGCACCTTGGGACAGGTTAATTCACCCCTCCACTTT. Translated: CASTLGQVNSPLHF.

This clonotype has at least ten counts. This chain joins TRBV3-1 and TRBJ2-2; the match to TRBD1 covers 8 bases. The V gene's germline CDR1 is LGHDT and CDR2 YNNKEL (reference sequence). The CDR3 contains 15 residues. After removal of 3 bases from V and 4 bases from J, the junction contained 4 bases not matched to a gene. This chain's CDR3 is CASSHQQGVTGELFF. CDR3 in DNA: TGTGCCAGCAGCCACCAACAGGGGGTCACCGGGGAGCTGTTTTTT.

This clonotype has a count of ten or more. This sequence joins TRBV30 and TRBJ2-7; 10 bases agree with TRBD1. CDR3 length: 13 residues. Germline lookup yields CDR1 GTSNPN and CDR2 SVGIG (reference sequence). The J segment lost 2 bases and the V segment lost 8 bases, leaving 6 bases of the junction unmatched. The CDR3 DNA sequence: TGTGCCCTGACCGGGACAGGGGCCTACGAGCAGTACTTC. Encoded protein: CALTGTGAYEQYF.

This clonotype was observed at least ten times. The rearrangement joins TRBV6-5 to TRBJ2-5; either TRBD1 or TRBD2 may fit D (5 bases each). V lost 2 bases and J lost 1, with 8 bases in between. The CDR3 consists of 14 residues. CDR1 MNHEY and CDR2 SVGAGI come from the germline V gene. In nucleotides, the CDR3 is TGTGCCAGCAGTTACGTGGGGGTCCAAGAGACCCAGTACTTC. Translation: CASSYVGVQETQYF.

This clonotype was counted a few times. The chain has TRBV7-9 and TRBJ2-2; D possibly matches TRBD1 or TRBD2 (5 bases each). CDR3 length: 16 amino acids. The ends were cut back, 6 bases at V and 0 bases at J, with 14 bases in the middle. The germline V gene encodes CDR1 SEHNR and CDR2 FQNEAQ (reference sequence). Here the CDR3 DNA reads TGTGCCAGCAGACGGGACGGCTCCGCGAACACCGGGGAGCTGTTTTTT. Translated: CASRRDGSANTGELFF.